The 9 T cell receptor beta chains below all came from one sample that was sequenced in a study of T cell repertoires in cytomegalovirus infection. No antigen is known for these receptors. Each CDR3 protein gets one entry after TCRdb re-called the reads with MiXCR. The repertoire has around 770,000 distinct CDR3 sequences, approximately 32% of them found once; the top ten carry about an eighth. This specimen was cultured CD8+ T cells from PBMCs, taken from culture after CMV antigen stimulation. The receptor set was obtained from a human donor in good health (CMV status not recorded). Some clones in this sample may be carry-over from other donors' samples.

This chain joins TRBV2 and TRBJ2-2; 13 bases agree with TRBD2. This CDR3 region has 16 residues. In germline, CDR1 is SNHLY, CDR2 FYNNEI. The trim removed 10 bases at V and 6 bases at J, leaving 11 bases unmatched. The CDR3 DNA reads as TGTGCCATCCAGACTAGCGGGGGGTTGGTACCCGGGGAGCTGTTTTTT. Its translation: CAIQTSGGLVPGELFF.

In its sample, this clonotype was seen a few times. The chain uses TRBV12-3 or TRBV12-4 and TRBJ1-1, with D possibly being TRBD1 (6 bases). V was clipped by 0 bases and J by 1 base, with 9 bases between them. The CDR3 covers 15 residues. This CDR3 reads CASSLAPTGNTEAFF. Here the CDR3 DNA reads TGTGCCAGCAGTTTAGCCCCGACAGGGAACACTGAAGCTTTCTTT.

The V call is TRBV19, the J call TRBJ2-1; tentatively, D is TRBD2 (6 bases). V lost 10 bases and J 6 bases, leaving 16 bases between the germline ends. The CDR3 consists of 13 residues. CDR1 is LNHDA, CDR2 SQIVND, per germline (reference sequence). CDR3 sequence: CATRDWVLNEQFF. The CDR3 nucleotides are TGTGCCACCCGGGACTGGGTCCTCAATGAGCAGTTCTTC.

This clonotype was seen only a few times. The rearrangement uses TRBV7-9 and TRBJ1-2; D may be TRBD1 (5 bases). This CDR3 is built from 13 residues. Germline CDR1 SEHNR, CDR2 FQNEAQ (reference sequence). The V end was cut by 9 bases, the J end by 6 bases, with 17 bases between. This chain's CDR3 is CASRGQILDGYTF. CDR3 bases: TGTGCCAGTAGGGGCCAGATACTCGATGGCTACACCTTC.

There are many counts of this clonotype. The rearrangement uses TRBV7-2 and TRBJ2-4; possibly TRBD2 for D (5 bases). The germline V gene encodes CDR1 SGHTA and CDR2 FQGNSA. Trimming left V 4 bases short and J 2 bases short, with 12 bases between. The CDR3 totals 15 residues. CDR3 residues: CASSYFWETKNIQYF. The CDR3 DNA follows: TGTGCCAGCAGCTACTTCTGGGAGACCAAAAACATTCAGTACTTC.

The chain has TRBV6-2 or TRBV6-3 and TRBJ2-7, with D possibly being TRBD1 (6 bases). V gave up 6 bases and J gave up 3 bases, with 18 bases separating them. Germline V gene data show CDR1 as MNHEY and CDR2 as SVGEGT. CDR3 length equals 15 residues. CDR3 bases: TGTGCCAGCAGAGAGACAGGCACCCTTGACTACGAGCAGTACGTC. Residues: CASRETGTLDYEQYV.

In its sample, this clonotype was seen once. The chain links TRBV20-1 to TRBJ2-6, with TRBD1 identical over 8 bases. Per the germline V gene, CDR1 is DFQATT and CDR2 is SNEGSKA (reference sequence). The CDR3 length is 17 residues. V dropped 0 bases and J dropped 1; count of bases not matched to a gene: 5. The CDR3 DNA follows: TGCAGTGCTAGAGAGACAGGGGCCCGATCTGGGGCCAACGTCCTGACTTTC. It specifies CSARETGARSGANVLTF.

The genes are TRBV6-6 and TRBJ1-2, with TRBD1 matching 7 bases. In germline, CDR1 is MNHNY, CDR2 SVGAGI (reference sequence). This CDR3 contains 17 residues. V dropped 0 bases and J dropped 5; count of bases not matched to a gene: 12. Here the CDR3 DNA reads TGTGCCAGCAGTTACTCGACGGCTGCCGCAGGGGGGTATGGCTACACCTTC. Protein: CASSYSTAAAGGYGYTF.

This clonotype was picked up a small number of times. The CDR3 nucleotides read TGTGCCAGCACCGAAACAGGGGCGGGGGAGCTGTTTTTT. It is translated as CASTETGAGELFF. The genes are TRBV7-9 and TRBJ2-2, with 7 bases identical to TRBD1. The length of the CDR3 is 13 residues. Germline lookup yields CDR1 SEHNR and CDR2 FQNEAQ (reference sequence). With 7 bases clipped from V and 8 bases from J, the junction kept 7 bases outside the gene matches.